This TCR beta chain was sequenced for a study of blood T cell repertoires in COVID-19. For the study at large: Sample material is recorded as cDNA or gDNA derived from T cells, B-cell-depleted T cells, or PBMCs.

Cohort assignment relied on participant-reported clinical history. This CDR3 is built from 15 residues. The V end was cut by 5 bases, the J end by 7 bases, with 18 bases between. CDR1 and CDR2 (germline): SEHNR, FQNEAQ (reference sequence). Clones were sequenced by immunoSEQ multiplex PCR, and TCRdb holds only the in-frame ones, with some missing. The sample lists more than 250,000 clones; nearly 90% were seen once. The chain combines TRBV7-9 with TRBJ1-3; possible D gene TRBD1, 5 bases. This clonotype was sampled from a woman aged 30 to 39 who had recovered from COVID-19. The sequencing sample was made of PBMCs or T cells enriched from blood (not recorded which). The CDR3 nucleotides are TGTGCCAGCAGCCCAGCCGGGGGAAGGAGGAACACCATATATTTT. Its protein is CASSPAGGRRNTIYF.